This TCR beta chain was captured by sequencing in a study of cytomegalovirus exposure and HLA in healthy donors. Study context: The roughly 120 validation repertoires, a later analysis reported, used the same platform as the roughly 700 repertoires from the first cohort.

Study-wide findings and caveats: Researchers catalogued about 150 TCR beta chains as cytomegalovirus-associated. As confirmed in vitro, a few CMV-associated chains were specific for CMV antigens. According to a subsequent analysis, TCR clusters from the first cohort were inclined to appear together in the roughly 130 validation repertoires.

Regarding this clone: Its matching antigen is unknown.

The CDR3 length is 12 residues. The V and J ends lost 4 bases and 3 bases respectively, with 10 bases between them. The germline V gene encodes CDR1 SQVTM and CDR2 ANQGSEA. Clones were sequenced by immunoSEQ multiplex PCR, and TCRdb holds only the in-frame ones, with some missing. Among 90,000 to 150,000 clones listed, about 91% were seen once. Sequencing input: PBMCs. V and J are TRBV29-1 and TRBJ2-7, with no clear D. The origin of this receptor is a man aged 18 to 29 in good health and CMV-seronegative. CDR3 amino acids: CSVGQVGYEQYF. The CDR3 DNA is TGCAGCGTTGGACAAGTCGGCTACGAGCAGTACTTC.